The source of this T cell receptor (beta chain) is a study of B cell selection in AIRE deficiency. Overall study results and limits: AIRE-deficient Tconv and Treg repertoires matched healthy donors in TCRBV, CDR3 length, diversity. Shared Treg sequences were biased toward short CDR3s with few non-templated nucleotide insertions. Of over 3,000 shared Treg TCRbeta sequences, 31.6% were healthy-donor-only and 9.3% patient-only.

In the authors' workflow: Pooled Tregs gave about 5.65x10^4 patient and 1x10^5 or so donor TCRbeta sequences. Clones were read by immunoSEQ multiplex PCR, and TCRdb kept only the in-frame ones, dropping some. D and trimming were read from the DNA, whereas the V and J calls and clone size are those reported in that table. Of 20,000 to 25,000 clones in the sample, over 90% are singletons; the top ten hold 1.4%. Concerning this clone: Its antigen is currently unknown. The same CDR3 is also encoded by other DNA sequences in this sample.

The regulatory T cell sort gate was CD4+CD25hiCD127low/negative. Trimming cost V 3 bases and J 0 bases, with 6 bases left between them. The CDR3 spans 14 residues. Germline V gene lookup returns CDR1 WNHNN and CDR2 SYGVQD (reference sequence). Sequences were obtained from CD4+CD25+ Tregs sorted from PBMCs. This clonotype originated in a human donor in good health. The rearrangement links TRBV10-1 to TRBJ1-3; no clear D. CDR3 sequence: CASSDPSSGNTIYF. CDR3 DNA sequence: TGCGCCAGCAGTGATCCGAGCTCTGGAAACACCATATATTTT.